This note documents a single TCR beta chain sequence. The length of the CDR3 is 14 residues. V lost 7 bases and J 2 bases, leaving 17 bases between the germline ends. The germline V gene encodes CDR1 SQVTM and CDR2 ANQGSEA. This record comes from a study of blood T cell repertoires in COVID-19. Whole-study context: There were acute and convalescent COVID-19 samples, and they came from the United States, Italy and Spain.

Under the authors' procedure: The authors estimated nucleated cell counts from reference gene primer amplification. Using immunoSEQ multiplex PCR, the repertoire was profiled, and TCRdb retains in-frame clones only, with some absent. V and J calls and clone size are as listed in that table; D and trimming were resolved from the DNA. The table has about 59,000 clones, more than 60% seen once. The sequencing input was peripheral blood. This chain joins TRBV29-1 and TRBJ1-1; possibly TRBD1 for D (6 bases). The clonotype was recovered from a woman between 65 and 79 years old with acute or convalescent COVID-19. The CDR3 region is CSAQGRGSNTEAFF. The DNA of the CDR3 is TGCAGCGCACAGGGAAGAGGGTCTAACACTGAAGCTTTCTTT. The full variable domain, completed using reference TRBV29-1 and TRBJ1-1, is SAVISQKPSRDICQRGTSLTIQCQVDSQVTMMFWYRQQPGQSLTLIATANQGSEATYESGFVIDKFPISRPNLTFSTLTVSNMSPEDSSIYLCSAQGRGSNTEAFFGQGTRLTVV.